This is a list of T cell receptor beta chains from one sample in a study of cytomegalovirus exposure and HLA in healthy donors. Generated by immunoSEQ multiplex PCR, the TCRdb table keeps only in-frame clones and is missing some. The table includes about 180,000 clones, approximately 80% detected once. Sequencing input: PBMCs. The receptors were gathered from a man aged 18 to 29 in good health and CMV-seronegative. Both conserved end residues are part of each CDR3. The order of the fields is V gene, clone size, J gene, D gene, CDR3 DNA, CDR3 protein. D genes are given only for firm matches. The listing skips clone size in some rows; elsewhere it reads once, few, many or a size class.

TRBV9	.	TRBJ2-7	.	TGTGCCAGCAGCGGCGACAGCTACGAGCAGTACTTC	CASSGDSYEQYF
TRBV25-1	few	TRBJ1-6	.	TGTGCCAGCAAGTCAGGGTCGGATTCACCCCTCCACTTT	CASKSGSDSPLHF
TRBV7-9	few	TRBJ2-3	TRBD2	TGTTCCAGCAGCTTCTTAGCGGGAGGGCCCGGTAACACAGATACGCAGTATTTT	CSSSFLAGGPGNTDTQYF
TRBV28	.	TRBJ1-1	TRBD1	TGTGCCAGCAGCTCCGGACAGGGATGGTTCGCTGAAGCTTTCTTT	CASSSGQGWFAEAFF
TRBV5-1	.	TRBJ2-3	TRBD2	TGCGCCAGCAGCCCGGGACTAGGAGAAAATACGCAGTATTTT	CASSPGLGENTQYF
TRBV6-5	.	TRBJ1-6	.	TGTGCCAGCAGTTACACCGACAGGCCCAATTCACCCCTCCACTTT	CASSYTDRPNSPLHF
TRBV6-1	.	TRBJ2-5	TRBD2	TGTGCCAGCAGTGAAGCGGCGGGGGGGCAAGAGACCCAGTACTTC	CASSEAAGGQETQYF
TRBV4-2	.	TRBJ1-5	.	TGTGCCAGCAGCCAAGATCTTCATCAGCCCCAGCATTTT	CASSQDLHQPQHF
TRBV5-6	few	TRBJ2-7	TRBD2	TGTGCCAGCAGCCGGGGACTAGCGGGAGTTTACGAGCAGTACTTC	CASSRGLAGVYEQYF
TRBV18	.	TRBJ1-5	TRBD1	TGTGCCAGCTCACCGGACAGGAATCAGCCCCAGCATTTT	CASSPDRNQPQHF
TRBV21-1	few	TRBJ1-2	.	TGTGCCAGCAGCAAAGGAATTGGAGGAACTGGGAACTATGGCTACACCTTC	CASSKGIGGTGNYGYTF
TRBV21-1	.	TRBJ2-2	.	TGTGCCAGCAGCAAAGCGCGCAGGGGAATCGGGGAGCTGTTTTTT	CASSKARRGIGELFF
TRBV23-1	.	TRBJ2-7	.	TGCGCCAGCAGAAGATCCCGGGACATCCTTCTATCGGTGCAGTACTTC	CASRRSRDILLSVQYF
TRBV5-1	.	TRBJ2-1	.	TGCGCCAGCAGTCCGATGGGGGCTTTGCGCAATGAGCAGTTCTTC	CASSPMGALRNEQFF
TRBV28	once	TRBJ2-1	.	TGTGCCAGCAGCCCAATAGCTGCTGAGCAGTTCTTC	CASSPIAAEQFF
TRBV27	.	TRBJ1-6	.	TGTGCCAGCAGTTTGGACGGGAGTAATTCACCCCTCCACTTT	CASSLDGSNSPLHF
TRBV5-1	.	TRBJ2-2	TRBD2	TGCGCCAGCAGCCCCCTCGAGGGAGGGGCCGGGGAGCTGTTTTTT	CASSPLEGGAGELFF
TRBV15	.	TRBJ2-5	TRBD2	TGTGCCACCAGCGGTGCTAGCGGCCAAGAGACCCAGTACTTC	CATSGASGQETQYF
TRBV4-2	.	TRBJ2-3	TRBD2	TGTGCCAGCAGCCAAGATCCCCCCAGCGGGGGAGTGACAGATACGCAGTATTTT	CASSQDPPSGGVTDTQYF
TRBV11-2	.	TRBJ1-1	.	TGTGCCAGCAGCCCCAGCCCTAACAGGAACACTGAAGCTTTCTTT	CASSPSPNRNTEAFF